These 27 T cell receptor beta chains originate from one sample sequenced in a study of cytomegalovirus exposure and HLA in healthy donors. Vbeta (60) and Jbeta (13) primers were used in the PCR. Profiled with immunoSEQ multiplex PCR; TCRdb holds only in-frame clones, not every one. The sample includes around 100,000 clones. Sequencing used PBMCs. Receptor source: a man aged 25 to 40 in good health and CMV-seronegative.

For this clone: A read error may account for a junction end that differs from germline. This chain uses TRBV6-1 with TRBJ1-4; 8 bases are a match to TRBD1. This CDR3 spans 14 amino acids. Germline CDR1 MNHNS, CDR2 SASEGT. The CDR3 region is CARSEQGVYEKLFF. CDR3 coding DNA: TGTGCCCGCAGTGAACAGGGGGTATATGAAAAACTGTTTTTT.

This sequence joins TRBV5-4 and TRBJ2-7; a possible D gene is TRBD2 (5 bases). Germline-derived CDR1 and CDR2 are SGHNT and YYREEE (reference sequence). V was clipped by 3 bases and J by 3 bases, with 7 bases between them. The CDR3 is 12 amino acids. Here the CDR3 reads CASSSGVYEQYF. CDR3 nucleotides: TGTGCCAGCAGCTCCGGGGTCTACGAGCAGTACTTC.

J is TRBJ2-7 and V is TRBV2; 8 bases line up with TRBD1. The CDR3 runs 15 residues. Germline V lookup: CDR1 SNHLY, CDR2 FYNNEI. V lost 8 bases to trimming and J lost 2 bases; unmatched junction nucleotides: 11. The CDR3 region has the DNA TGTGCCAGCGTCTTCAGTGGGACAGGAGCCTACGAGCAGTACTTC. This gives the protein CASVFSGTGAYEQYF.

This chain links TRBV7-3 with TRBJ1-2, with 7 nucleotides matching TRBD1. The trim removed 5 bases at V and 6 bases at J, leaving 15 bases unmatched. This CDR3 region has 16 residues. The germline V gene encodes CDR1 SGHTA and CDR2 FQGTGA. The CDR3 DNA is TGTGCCAGCAGCCCAATTCCGGGACAGCTGAACAATGGCTACACCTTC. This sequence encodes CASSPIPGQLNNGYTF.

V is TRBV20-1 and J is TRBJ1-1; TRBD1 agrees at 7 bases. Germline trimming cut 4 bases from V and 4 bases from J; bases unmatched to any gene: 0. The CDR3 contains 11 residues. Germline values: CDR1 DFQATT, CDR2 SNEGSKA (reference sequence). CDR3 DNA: TGCAGTGCTAACAGGGGCACTGAAGCTTTCTTT. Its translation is CSANRGTEAFF.

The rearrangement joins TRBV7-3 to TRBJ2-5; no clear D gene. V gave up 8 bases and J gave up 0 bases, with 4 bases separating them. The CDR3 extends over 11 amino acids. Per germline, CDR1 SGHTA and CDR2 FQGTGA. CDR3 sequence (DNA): TGTGCCAGCCACTACCAAGAGACCCAGTACTTC. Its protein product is CASHYQETQYF.

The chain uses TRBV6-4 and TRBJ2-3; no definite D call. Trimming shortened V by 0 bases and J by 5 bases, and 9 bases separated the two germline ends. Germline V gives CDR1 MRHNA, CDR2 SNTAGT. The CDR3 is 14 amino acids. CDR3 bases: TGTGCCAGCAGTGACTCGGAGTTGATAGATACGCAGTATTTT. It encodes CASSDSELIDTQYF.

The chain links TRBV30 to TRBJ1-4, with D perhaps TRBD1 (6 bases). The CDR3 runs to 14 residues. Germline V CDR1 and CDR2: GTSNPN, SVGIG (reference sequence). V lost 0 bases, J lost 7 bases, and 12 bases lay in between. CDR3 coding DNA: TGTGCCTGGAGTGTAGGGCAGGGGTTTGAAAAACTGTTTTTT. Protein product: CAWSVGQGFEKLFF.

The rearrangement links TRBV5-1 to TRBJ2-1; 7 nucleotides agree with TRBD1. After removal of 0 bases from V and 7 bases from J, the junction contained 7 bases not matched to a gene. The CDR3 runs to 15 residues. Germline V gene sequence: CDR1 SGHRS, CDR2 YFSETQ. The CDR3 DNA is TGCGCCAGCAGCTTGGAAAGGGGCAGGGGGAATGAGCAGTTCTTC. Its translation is CASSLERGRGNEQFF.

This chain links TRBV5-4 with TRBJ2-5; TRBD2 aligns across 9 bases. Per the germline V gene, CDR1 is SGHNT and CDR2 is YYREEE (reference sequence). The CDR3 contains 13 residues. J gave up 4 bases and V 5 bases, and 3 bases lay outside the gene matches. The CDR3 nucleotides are TGTGCCAGCAGATTTAGCGGGGGAGAGACCCAGTACTTC. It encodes CASRFSGGETQYF.

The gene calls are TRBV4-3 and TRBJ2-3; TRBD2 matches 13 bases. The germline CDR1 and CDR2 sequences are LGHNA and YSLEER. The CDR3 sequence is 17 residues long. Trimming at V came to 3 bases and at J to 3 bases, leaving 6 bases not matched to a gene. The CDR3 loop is CASSHTSGGGRTDTQYF. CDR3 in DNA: TGCGCCAGCAGCCACACTAGCGGGGGGGGCAGGACAGATACGCAGTATTTT.

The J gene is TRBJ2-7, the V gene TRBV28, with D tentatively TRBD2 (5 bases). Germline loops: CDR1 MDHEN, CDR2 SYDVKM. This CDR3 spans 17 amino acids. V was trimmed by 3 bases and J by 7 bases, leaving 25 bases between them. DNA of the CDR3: TGTGCCAGCAGTTTCACCAGGTTTCGGGAACCCTACCGGGAGCAGTACTTC. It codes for CASSFTRFREPYREQYF. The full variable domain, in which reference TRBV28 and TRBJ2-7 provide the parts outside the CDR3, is DVKVTQSSRYLVKRTGEKVFLECVQDMDHENMFWYRQDPGLGLRLIYFSYDVKMKEKGDIPEGYSVSREKKERFSLILESASTNQTSMYLCASSFTRFREPYREQYFGPGTRLTVT.

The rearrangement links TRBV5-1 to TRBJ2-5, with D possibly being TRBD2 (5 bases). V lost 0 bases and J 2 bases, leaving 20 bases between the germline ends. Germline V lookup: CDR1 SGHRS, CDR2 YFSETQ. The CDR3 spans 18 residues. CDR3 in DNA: TGCGCCAGCAGCTTGGGGACCGGACGTTTACGAGGGCAAGAGACCCAGTACTTC. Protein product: CASSLGTGRLRGQETQYF.

CDR3 sequence reads: CASSLEQPGNGYTF. Here the CDR3 DNA reads TGCGCCAGCAGCTTGGAGCAGCCGGGGAATGGCTACACCTTC. The genes are TRBV5-1 and TRBJ1-2, with no clear D. Germline V gene sequence: CDR1 SGHRS, CDR2 YFSETQ. The V and J ends lost 0 bases and 6 bases respectively, with 12 bases between them. This CDR3 region has 14 residues.

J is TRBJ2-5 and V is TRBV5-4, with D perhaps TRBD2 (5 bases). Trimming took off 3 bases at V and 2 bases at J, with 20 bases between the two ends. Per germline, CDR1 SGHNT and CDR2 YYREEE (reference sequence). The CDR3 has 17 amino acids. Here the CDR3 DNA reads TGTGCCAGCAGCTCGGGCCTGGCGGGCGGGCTTCAAGAGACCCAGTACTTC. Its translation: CASSSGLAGGLQETQYF.

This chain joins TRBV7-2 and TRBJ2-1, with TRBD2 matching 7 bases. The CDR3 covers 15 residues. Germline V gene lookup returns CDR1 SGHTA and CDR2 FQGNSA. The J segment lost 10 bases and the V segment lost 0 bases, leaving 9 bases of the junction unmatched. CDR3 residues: CASSLAGGSTREQFF. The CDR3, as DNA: TGTGCCAGCAGCTTAGCGGGGGGGTCCACAAGAGAGCAGTTCTTC.

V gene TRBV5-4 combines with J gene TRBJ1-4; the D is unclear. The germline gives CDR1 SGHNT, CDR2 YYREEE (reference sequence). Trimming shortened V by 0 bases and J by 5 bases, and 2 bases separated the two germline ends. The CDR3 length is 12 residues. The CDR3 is CASSLANEKLFF. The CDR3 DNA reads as TGTGCCAGCAGCTTGGCGAATGAAAAACTGTTTTTT.

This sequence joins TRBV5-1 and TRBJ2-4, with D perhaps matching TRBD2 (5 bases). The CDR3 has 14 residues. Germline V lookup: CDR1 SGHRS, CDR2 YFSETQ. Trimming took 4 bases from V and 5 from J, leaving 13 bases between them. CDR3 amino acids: CASSAGPNENIQYF. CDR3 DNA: TGCGCCAGCAGCGCGGGCCCCAACGAAAACATTCAGTACTTC. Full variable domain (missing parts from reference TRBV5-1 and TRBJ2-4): KAGVTQTPRYLIKTRGQQVTLSCSPISGHRSVSWYQQTPGQGLQFLFEYFSETQRNKGNFPGRFSGRQFSNSRSEMNVSTLELGDSALYLCASSAGPNENIQYFGAGTRLSVL.

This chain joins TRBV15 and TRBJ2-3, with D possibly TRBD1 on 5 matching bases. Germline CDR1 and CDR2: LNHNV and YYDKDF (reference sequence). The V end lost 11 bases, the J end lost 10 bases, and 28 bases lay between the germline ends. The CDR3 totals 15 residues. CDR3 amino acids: CAARKGGPGPMSQYF. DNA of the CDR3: TGTGCCGCCCGGAAGGGTGGCCCAGGGCCAATGTCGCAGTATTTT.

CDR3 region: CASSSVGETQYF. CDR3 DNA: TGTGCCAGTAGCTCCGTCGGGGAGACCCAGTACTTC. The chain employs TRBV19 and TRBJ2-5; no reliable D call. With 6 bases removed from V and 5 bases from J, the gap between germline ends came to 10 bases. The CDR3 contains 12 residues. CDR1 and CDR2 (germline): LNHDA, SQIVND (reference sequence).

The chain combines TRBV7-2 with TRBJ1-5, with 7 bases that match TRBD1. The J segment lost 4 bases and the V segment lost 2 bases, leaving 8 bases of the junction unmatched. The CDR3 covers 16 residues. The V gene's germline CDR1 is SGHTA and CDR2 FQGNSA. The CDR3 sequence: CASSLRGQRVNQPQHF. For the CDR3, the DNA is TGTGCCAGCAGCTTAAGGGGACAGCGTGTAAATCAGCCCCAGCATTTT.

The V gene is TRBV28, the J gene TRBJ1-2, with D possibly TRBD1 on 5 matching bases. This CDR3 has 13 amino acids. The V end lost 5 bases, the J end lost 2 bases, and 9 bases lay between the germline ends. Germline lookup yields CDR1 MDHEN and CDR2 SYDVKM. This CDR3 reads CASSPYRNYGYTF. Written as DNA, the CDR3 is TGTGCCAGCAGTCCCTACAGGAACTATGGCTACACCTTC.

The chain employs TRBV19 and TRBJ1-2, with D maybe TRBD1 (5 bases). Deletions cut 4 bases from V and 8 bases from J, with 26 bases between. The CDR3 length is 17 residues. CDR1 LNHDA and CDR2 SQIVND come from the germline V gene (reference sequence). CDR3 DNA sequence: TGTGCCAGTAGTAGGGGACTGTCGGGATGGGGACTTGGAGGCTACACCTTC. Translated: CASSRGLSGWGLGGYTF. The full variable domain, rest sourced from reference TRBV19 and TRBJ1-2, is DGGITQSPKYLFRKEGQNVTLSCEQNLNHDAMYWYRQDPGQGLRLIYYSQIVNDFQKGDIAEGYSVSREKKESFPLTVTSAQKNPTAFYLCASSRGLSGWGLGGYTFGSGTRLTVV.

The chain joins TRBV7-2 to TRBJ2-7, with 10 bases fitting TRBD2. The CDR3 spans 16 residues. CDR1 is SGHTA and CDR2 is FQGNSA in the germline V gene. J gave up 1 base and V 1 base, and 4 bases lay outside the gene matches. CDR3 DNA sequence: TGTGCCAGCAGCTTAGAGGGACTAGCGTCATCCTACGAGCAGTACTTC. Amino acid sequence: CASSLEGLASSYEQYF.

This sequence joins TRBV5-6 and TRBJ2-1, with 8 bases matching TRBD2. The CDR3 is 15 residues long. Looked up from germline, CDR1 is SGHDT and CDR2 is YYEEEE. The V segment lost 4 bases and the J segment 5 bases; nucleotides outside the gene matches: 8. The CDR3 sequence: CASSRLAGSNNEQFF. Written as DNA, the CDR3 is TGTGCCAGCAGCCGATTAGCGGGGTCGAACAATGAGCAGTTCTTC.

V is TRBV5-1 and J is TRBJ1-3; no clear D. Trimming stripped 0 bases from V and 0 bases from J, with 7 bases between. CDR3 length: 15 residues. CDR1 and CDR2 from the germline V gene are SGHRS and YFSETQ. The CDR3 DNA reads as TGCGCCAGCAGCTTGGAAACGAGCTCTGGAAACACCATATATTTT. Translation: CASSLETSSGNTIYF.

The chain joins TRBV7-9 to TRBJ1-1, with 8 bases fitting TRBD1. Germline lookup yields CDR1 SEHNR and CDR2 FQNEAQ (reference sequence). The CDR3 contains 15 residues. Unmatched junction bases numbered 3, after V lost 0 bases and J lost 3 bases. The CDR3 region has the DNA TGTGCCAGCAGCTTAGCGACAGGGGCGGACACTGAAGCTTTCTTT. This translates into CASSLATGADTEAFF.